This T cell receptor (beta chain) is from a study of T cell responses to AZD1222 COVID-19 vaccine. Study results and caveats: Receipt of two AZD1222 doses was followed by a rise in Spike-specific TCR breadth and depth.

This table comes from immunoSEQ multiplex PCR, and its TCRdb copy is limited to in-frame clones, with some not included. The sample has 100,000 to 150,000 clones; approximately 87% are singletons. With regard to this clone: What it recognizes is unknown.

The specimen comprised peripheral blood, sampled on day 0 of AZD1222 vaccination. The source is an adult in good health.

The CDR3 nucleotides are TGTGCCAGCCCCTGGGGACAGGGATGTGATTACGAGCAGTACTTC. Its translation: CASPWGQGCDYEQYF. The J gene is TRBJ2-7, the V gene TRBV19; 9 bases align to TRBD1. This CDR3 has 15 residues. The V gene end was trimmed by 9 bases and the J gene end by 4 bases; junction bases not matched to a gene: 13. Germline assignment: CDR1 LNHDA and CDR2 SQIVND (reference sequence).